Below, 8 T cell receptor beta chains from the same sample are listed, as sequenced in a study of human T cells and chemical hapten exposure. TCRdb recomputed calls from the RACE reads with MiXCR, one row per CDR3 protein. This sample has approximately 79,000 distinct CDR3 sequences, with 10% found just once. Time point noted: patch test 1, 2 weeks after DPC sensitization. Treatment: therapeutic diphenylcyclopropenone sensitization with weekly scalp DPC. The specimen comprised whole blood, sampled in connection with sensitization to the hapten diphenylcyclopropenone (DPC). The receptors shown here come from a woman in her fifties or sixties with alopecia areata. Some clones in this sample may be carry-over from other donors' samples.

The rearrangement uses TRBV4-2 and TRBJ2-1; 12 positions agree with TRBD2. J was trimmed by 10 bases and V by 1 base; bases with no gene match: 5. The CDR3 covers 15 residues. Germline CDR1 is LGHNA and CDR2 is YNFKEQ. This CDR3 reads CASSQGLAGVREQFF. The CDR3 region has the DNA TGTGCCAGCAGCCAAGGACTAGCGGGAGTAAGAGAGCAGTTCTTC.

V usage is TRBV11-2 and J usage is TRBJ1-1; D not resolved. CDR3 length equals 15 residues. V gave up 2 bases and J gave up 4 bases, with 14 bases separating them. CDR1 and CDR2 from the germline V gene are SGHAT and FQNNGV. CDR3 loop: CASSLSMTLGTEAFF. CDR3 DNA: TGTGCCAGCAGCTTATCCATGACCTTGGGCACTGAAGCTTTCTTT.

The CDR3 loop reads CSARDPQINSPLHF. CDR3 in DNA: TGCAGTGCTAGAGATCCCCAGATAAATTCACCCCTCCACTTT. The chain employs TRBV20-1 and TRBJ1-6; D uncertain. CDR3 length: 14 amino acids. V lost 0 bases, J lost 7 bases, and 10 bases lay in between. CDR1 and CDR2 (germline): DFQATT, SNEGSKA (reference sequence).

Ten or more counts support this clonotype. This chain connects TRBV9 to TRBJ1-5; weak D call: TRBD1 (6 bases). Trimming pared 4 bases from V and 5 bases from J, leaving 10 bases between. CDR1 is SGDLS and CDR2 is YYNGEE in the germline V gene. There are 13 residues in the CDR3. CDR3 nucleotides: TGTGCCAGCAGCATAGGGGGTGATCAGCCCCAGCATTTT. It is translated as CASSIGGDQPQHF.

Only a few counts were recorded for this clonotype. The V call is TRBV12-3 or TRBV12-4, the J call TRBJ1-1; possibly TRBD1 for D (5 bases). The CDR3 covers 14 residues. V was clipped by 5 bases and J by 2 bases, with 12 bases between them. The DNA for the CDR3 is TGTGCCAGCAGTCTCGGGACTGTTAACACTGAAGCTTTCTTT. This gives the protein CASSLGTVNTEAFF.

The V and J genes are TRBV28 and TRBJ2-1; either TRBD1 or TRBD2 may supply D (5 bases each). V was cut by 5 bases and J by 9 bases, with 29 bases left in between. From germline, CDR1 is MDHEN and CDR2 SYDVKM. This CDR3 region has 18 residues. In DNA form, the CDR3 reads TGTGCCAGCAGTCCGCAGGGAATGGGGGTACTTTCCAATGGTGAGCAGTTCTTC. Its protein is CASSPQGMGVLSNGEQFF.

The chain recombines TRBV28 with TRBJ2-4; D gene unclear. There are 12 residues in the CDR3. Germline CDR1 is MDHEN and CDR2 is SYDVKM. Trimming left V 5 bases short and J 7 bases short, with 9 bases between. The chain's CDR3 is CASSPTENIQYF. CDR3 nucleotide sequence: TGTGCCAGCAGTCCGACGGAGAACATTCAGTACTTC.

The chain has TRBV25-1 and TRBJ1-1; no clear D. CDR1 and CDR2 from the germline V gene are MGHDK and SYGVNS. The CDR3 has 12 amino acids. Trimming took 6 bases from V and 1 from J, leaving 6 bases between them. The CDR3 region has the DNA TGTGCCAGCAGAAGGGAGAACACTGAAGCTTTCTTT. Residues: CASRRENTEAFF.